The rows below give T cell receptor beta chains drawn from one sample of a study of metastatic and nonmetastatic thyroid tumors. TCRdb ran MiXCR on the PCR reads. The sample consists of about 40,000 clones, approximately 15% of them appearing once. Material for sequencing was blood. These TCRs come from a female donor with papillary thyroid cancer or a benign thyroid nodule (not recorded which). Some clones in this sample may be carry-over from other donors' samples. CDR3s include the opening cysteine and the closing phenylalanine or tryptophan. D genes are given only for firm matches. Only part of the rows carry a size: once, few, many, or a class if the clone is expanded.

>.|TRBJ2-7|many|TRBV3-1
CASSQAFKEQYF
TGTGCCAGCAGCCAAGCTTTCAAGGAGCAGTACTTC
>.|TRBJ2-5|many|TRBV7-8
CASSEGRGVQETQYF
TGTGCCAGCAGCGAGGGAAGGGGAGTCCAAGAGACCCAGTACTTC
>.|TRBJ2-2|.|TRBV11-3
CASRLGGITGELFF
TGTGCCAGCAGGTTAGGTGGCATCACCGGGGAGCTGTTTTTT
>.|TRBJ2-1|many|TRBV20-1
CTAGSSSYNEQFF
TGCACTGCGGGCAGCAGCTCCTACAATGAGCAGTTCTTC
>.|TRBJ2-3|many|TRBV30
CAWSIGADTQYF
TGTGCCTGGAGTATAGGGGCAGATACGCAGTATTTT
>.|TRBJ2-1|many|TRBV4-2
CASSQESRDYNEQFF
TGTGCCAGCAGCCAAGAATCGCGGGACTACAATGAGCAGTTCTTC
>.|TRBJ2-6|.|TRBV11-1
CASSLVTEASSGANVLTF
TGTGCCAGCAGCTTGGTCACTGAAGCCAGCTCTGGGGCCAACGTCCTGACTTTC
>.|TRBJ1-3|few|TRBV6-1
CASSEAGVRGAGNTIYF
TGTGCCAGCAGTGAAGCCGGGGTCAGGGGCGCTGGAAACACCATATATTTT
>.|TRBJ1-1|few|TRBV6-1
CASRGRRSSHTEAFF
TGTGCCAGCAGGGGCAGGCGGTCTTCGCACACTGAAGCTTTCTTT
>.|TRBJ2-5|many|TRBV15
CATSRGQGEETQYF
TGTGCCACCAGCAGAGGCCAGGGAGAAGAGACCCAGTACTTC
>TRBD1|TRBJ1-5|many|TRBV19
CASIPRTGKTQPQHF
TGTGCCAGTATTCCCAGGACAGGGAAAACCCAGCCCCAGCATTTT
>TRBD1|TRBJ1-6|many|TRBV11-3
CASSQGVIGSPLHF
TGTGCCAGCAGCCAGGGGGTTATCGGTTCACCCCTCCACTTT
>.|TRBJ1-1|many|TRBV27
CASSYSVGPEAFF
TGTGCCAGCAGTTATAGCGTGGGGCCTGAAGCTTTCTTT
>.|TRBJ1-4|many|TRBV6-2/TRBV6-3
CASSSWFNEKLFF
TGTGCCAGCAGTTCATGGTTTAATGAAAAACTGTTTTTT
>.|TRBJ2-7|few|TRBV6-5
CSSSYPGEFEQYF
TGTTCCAGCAGTTACCCCGGTGAGTTCGAGCAGTACTTC
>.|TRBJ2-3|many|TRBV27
CASTVRSTDTQYF
TGTGCCAGTACTGTAAGGAGCACAGATACGCAGTATTTT
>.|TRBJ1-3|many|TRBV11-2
CASSPPGTSGNTIYF
TGTGCCAGCAGCCCGCCAGGTACCTCTGGAAACACCATATATTTT
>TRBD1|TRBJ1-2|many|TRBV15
CATSRGQGTNGYTF
TGTGCCACCAGCAGGGGACAGGGAACGAATGGCTACACCTTC
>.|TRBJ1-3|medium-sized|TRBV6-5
CASSYGTYSGNTIYF
TGTGCCAGCAGTTATGGAACGTACTCTGGAAACACCATATATTTT
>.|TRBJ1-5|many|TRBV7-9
CASSSTSQIDQPQHF
TGTGCCAGCAGCTCCACTTCACAGATCGACCAGCCCCAGCATTTT
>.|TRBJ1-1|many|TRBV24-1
CATSDLGEWFF
TGTGCCACCAGTGATTTAGGGGAATGGTTCTTT
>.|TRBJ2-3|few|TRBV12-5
CASAPRSGSRVGTDTQYF
TGTGCTAGTGCTCCCAGGTCAGGGAGTAGGGTTGGCACAGATACTCAGTATTTT
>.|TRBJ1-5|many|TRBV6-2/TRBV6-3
CASSYSGEGQPQHF
TGTGCCAGCAGTTATAGCGGGGAAGGACAGCCCCAGCATTTT
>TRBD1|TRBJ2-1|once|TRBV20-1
CSAHAGTGINNEQFF
TGCAGTGCCCATGCCGGGACAGGGATTAACAATGAGCAGTTCTTC
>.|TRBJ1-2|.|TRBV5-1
CASNPADGNYGYTF
TGCGCCAGCAACCCCGCCGATGGTAACTATGGCTACACCTTC
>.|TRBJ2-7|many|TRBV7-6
CASSLAGGAYEQYF
TGTGCCAGCAGCTTAGCGGGGGGGGCTTACGAGCAGTACTTC
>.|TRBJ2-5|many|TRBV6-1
CATQRGGETQYF
TGTGCCACCCAAAGGGGTGGAGAGACCCAGTACTTC
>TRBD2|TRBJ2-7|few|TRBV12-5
CASGLVLSSEGTNTYEQYF
TGTGCTAGTGGTTTGGTACTTTCGAGCGAAGGGACTAACACCTACGAGCAGTACTTC
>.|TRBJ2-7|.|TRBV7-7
CASSQNPGKGFEQYF
TGTGCTAGCAGCCAAAATCCGGGAAAGGGATTCGAGCAGTACTTC
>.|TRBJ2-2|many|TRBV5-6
CASTLGLVVTGELFF
TGTGCCAGCACCCTGGGATTGGTCGTGACCGGGGAGCTGTTTTTT
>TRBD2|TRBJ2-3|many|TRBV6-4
CASSALGGFGTDTQYF
TGTGCCAGCAGTGCCCTCGGGGGGTTTGGCACAGATACGCAGTATTTT
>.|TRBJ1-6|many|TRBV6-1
CASSVGRGPSPLHF
TGTGCCAGCAGCGTAGGGCGGGGCCCATCACCCCTCCACTTT
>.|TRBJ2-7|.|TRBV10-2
CASSECGLHGRIPSYEQYF
TGCGCCAGCAGTGAGTGCGGCCTTCACGGGAGAATCCCCTCCTACGAGCAGTACTTC
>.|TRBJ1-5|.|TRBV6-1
CASGRGFNQPQHF
TGTGCCAGCGGGAGGGGGTTTAATCAGCCCCAGCATTTT
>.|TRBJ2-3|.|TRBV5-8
CASILYWTDTQYF
TGTGCCAGCATCTTGTACTGGACAGATACGCAGTATTTT
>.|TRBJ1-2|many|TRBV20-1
CSAISGGYGYTF
TGCAGTGCTATTTCTGGGGGGTATGGCTACACCTTC
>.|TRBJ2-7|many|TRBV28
CASSLGGDEQYF
TGTGCCAGCAGTTTGGGGGGCGACGAGCAGTACTTC
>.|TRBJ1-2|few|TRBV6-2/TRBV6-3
CANSYRTRRRENYGYTF
TGTGCCAACAGTTACCGTACGAGGCGCAGGGAGAACTATGGCTACACCTTC
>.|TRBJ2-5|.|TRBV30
CAWSRSIQETQYF
TGTGCCTGGAGTCGGTCTATTCAAGAGACCCAGTACTTC
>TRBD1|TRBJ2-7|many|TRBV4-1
CASHGTGLDEQYF
TGCGCCAGCCACGGGACAGGGCTGGACGAGCAGTACTTC
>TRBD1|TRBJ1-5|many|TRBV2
CASSPGQGNQPQHF
TGTGCCAGCAGTCCAGGACAGGGGAATCAGCCCCAGCATTTT
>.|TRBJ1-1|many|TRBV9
CASSFGDGTEAFF
TGTGCCAGCAGCTTTGGGGATGGAACTGAAGCTTTCTTT
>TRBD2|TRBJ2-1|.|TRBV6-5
CASSYAGGPNEQSF
TGTGCCAGCAGTTACGCGGGGGGTCCGAATGAGCAGTCCTTC
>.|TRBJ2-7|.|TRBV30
CAWSVGWSEQYF
TGTGCCTGGAGTGTAGGGTGGAGCGAGCAGTACTTC
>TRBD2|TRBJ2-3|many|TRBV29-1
CSVDRVAGGTDTQYF
TGCAGCGTTGATAGGGTAGCGGGAGGGACAGATACGCAGTATTTT
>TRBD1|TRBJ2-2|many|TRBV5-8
CASSPPGQGNRRELFF
TGTGCCAGCAGCCCCCCCGGACAGGGGAATCGCCGGGAGCTGTTTTTT
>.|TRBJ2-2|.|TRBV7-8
CASRSPKTGELFF
TGTGCCAGCAGGTCACCGAAAACCGGGGAGCTGTTTTTT
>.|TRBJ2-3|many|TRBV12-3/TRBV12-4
CASSLMVLTDTQYF
TGTGCCAGCAGTTTAATGGTCCTCACAGATACGCAGTATTTT
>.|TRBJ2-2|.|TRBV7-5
CISVPEAQKVFLISGELFF
.
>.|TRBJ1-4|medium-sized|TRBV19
CASSQGHEKLFF
TGTGCCAGTAGCCAGGGGCATGAAAAACTGTTTTTT
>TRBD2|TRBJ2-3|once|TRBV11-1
CASSAGLAWSGDTQYF
TGTGCCAGCAGCGCCGGACTAGCGTGGTCGGGGGATACGCAGTATTTT
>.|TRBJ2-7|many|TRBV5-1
CASSTGDSYEQYF
TGCGCCAGCAGCACGGGGGACTCCTACGAGCAGTACTTC
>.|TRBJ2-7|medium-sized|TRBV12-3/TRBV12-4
CASKEGRLAYEQYF
TGTGCCAGCAAGGAGGGGCGCTTGGCCTACGAGCAGTACTTC
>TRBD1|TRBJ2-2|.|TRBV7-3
CASSLWPRGTGEPFF
TGTGCCAGCAGCTTATGGCCCCGGGGCACAGGGGAGCCGTTTTTT
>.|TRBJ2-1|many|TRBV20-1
CSARGLYNEQFF
TGCAGTGCTAGGGGACTTTACAATGAGCAGTTCTTC
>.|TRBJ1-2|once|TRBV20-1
CSAPQGMGGYTF
TGCAGTGCCCCGCAGGGAATGGGTGGCTACACCTTC
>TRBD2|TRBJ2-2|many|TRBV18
CASSRTTSVNTGELFF
TGTGCCAGCTCACGAACTACTAGCGTGAACACCGGGGAGCTGTTTTTT
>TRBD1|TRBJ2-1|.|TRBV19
CASKVGGINNDQFF
TGTGCCAGTAAGGTAGGGGGCATAAATAATGATCAGTTCTTC
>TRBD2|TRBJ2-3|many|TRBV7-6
CASSLGTISGVRDTQYF
TGTGCCAGCAGCTTAGGAACCATTAGCGGGGTTAGAGATACGCAGTATTTT